The source of this TCR beta chain is a study of early T cells in non-severe SARS-CoV-2 infection. Study-level background: Chains stayed unpaired after sequencing of bulk RNA from unsorted whole blood.

The study's findings and limits: The matching step, a VDJdb search, favored anti-spike CD8 responses and missed private and CD4 specificities.

The table lists this clonotype with a few counts. Its antigen remains unidentified. From germline, CDR1 is MNHEY and CDR2 SVGEGT. Germline trimming cut 3 bases from V and 5 bases from J; bases unmatched to any gene: 9. The CDR3 is made up of 18 amino acids. Unique molecular identifiers tagged individual cDNA molecules. MiXCR, applied by TCRdb to the 5' RACE reads, yields one record per CDR3 protein. The data hold about 53,000 distinct CDR3 sequences, with 12% observed a single time. This TCR derives from an adult who was a healthcare worker with PCR-confirmed SARS-CoV-2 infection or an uninfected control (not recorded which). The material sequenced was whole blood, taken at baseline. The gene calls are TRBV6-2 or TRBV6-3 and TRBJ2-1; 14 bases match TRBD2. CDR3 region: CASSYEEGTSGSNNEQFF. CDR3 coding DNA: TGTGCCAGCAGTTATGAAGAAGGGACTAGCGGGAGTAACAATGAGCAGTTCTTC.